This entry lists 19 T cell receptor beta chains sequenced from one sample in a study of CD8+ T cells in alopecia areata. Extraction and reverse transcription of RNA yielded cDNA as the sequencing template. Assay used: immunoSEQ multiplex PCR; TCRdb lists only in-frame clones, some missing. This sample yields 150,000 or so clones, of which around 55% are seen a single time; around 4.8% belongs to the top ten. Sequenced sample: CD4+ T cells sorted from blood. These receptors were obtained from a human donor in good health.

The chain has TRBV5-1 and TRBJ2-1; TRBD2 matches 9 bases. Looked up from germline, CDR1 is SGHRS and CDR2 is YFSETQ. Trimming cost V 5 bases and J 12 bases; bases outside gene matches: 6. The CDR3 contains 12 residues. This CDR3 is CASRSSLAGQFF. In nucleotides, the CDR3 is TGCGCCAGCAGATCCTCACTAGCGGGGCAGTTCTTC. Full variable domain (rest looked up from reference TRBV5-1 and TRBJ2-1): KAGVTQTPRYLIKTRGQQVTLSCSPISGHRSVSWYQQTPGQGLQFLFEYFSETQRNKGNFPGRFSGRQFSNSRSEMNVSTLELGDSALYLCASRSSLAGQFFGPGTRLTVL.

In DNA form, the CDR3 reads TGTGCCAGCAGTCCCATCCTTGGGACAAATTTCTACGAGCAGTACTTC. Translation: CASSPILGTNFYEQYF. The chain links TRBV27 to TRBJ2-7; D possibly corresponds to TRBD1 (6 bases). The V end lost 5 bases, the J end lost 3 bases, and 20 bases lay between the germline ends. The CDR3 length is 16 residues. Germline V gene sequence: CDR1 MNHEY, CDR2 SMNVEV (reference sequence).

As DNA, the CDR3 is TGCAGCGTTGGGACAGGTAGCTACGAGCAGTACTTC. It specifies CSVGTGSYEQYF. The chain couples TRBV29-1 to TRBJ2-7, with 7 bases identical to TRBD1. V gave up 4 bases and J gave up 3 bases; unmatched junction bases: 3. Germline assignment: CDR1 SQVTM and CDR2 ANQGSEA. The CDR3 contains 12 residues.

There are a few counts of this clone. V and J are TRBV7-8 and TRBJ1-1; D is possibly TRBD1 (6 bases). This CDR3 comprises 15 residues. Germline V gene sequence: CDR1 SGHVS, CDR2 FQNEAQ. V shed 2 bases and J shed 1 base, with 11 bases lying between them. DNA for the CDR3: TGTGCCAGCAGCTTATCTCGGACAGCGAACACTGAAGCTTTCTTT. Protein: CASSLSRTANTEAFF.

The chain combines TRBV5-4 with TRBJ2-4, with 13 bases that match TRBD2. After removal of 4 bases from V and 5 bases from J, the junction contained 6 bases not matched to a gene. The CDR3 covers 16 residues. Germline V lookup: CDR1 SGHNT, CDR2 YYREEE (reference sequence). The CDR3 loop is CASSLGLAGAENIQYF. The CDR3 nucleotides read TGTGCCAGCAGCCTCGGACTAGCGGGAGCGGAAAACATTCAGTACTTC.

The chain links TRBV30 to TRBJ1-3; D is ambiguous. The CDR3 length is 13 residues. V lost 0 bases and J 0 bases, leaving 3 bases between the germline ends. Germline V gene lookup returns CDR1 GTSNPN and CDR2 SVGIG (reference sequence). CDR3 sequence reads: CAWSVTSGNTIYF. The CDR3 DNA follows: TGTGCCTGGAGTGTGACCTCTGGAAACACCATATATTTT.

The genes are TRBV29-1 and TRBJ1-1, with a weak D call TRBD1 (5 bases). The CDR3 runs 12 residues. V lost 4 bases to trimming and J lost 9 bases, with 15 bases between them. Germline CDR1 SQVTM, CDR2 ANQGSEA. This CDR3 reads CSVAWGSNQAFF. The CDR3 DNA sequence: TGCAGCGTTGCCTGGGGGTCTAACCAAGCTTTCTTT.

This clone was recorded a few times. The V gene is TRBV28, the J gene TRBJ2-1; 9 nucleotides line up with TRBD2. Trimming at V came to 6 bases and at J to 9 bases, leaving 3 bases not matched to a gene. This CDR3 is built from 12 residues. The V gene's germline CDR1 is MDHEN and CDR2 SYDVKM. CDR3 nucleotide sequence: TGTGCCAGCAGGGCGGGAGGGTTTGAGCAGTTCTTC. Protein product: CASRAGGFEQFF.

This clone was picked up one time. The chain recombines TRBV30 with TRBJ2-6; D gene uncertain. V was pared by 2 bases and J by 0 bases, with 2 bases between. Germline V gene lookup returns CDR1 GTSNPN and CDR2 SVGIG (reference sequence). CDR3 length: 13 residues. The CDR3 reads CAWSHSGANVLTF. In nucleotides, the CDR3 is TGTGCCTGGAGTCACTCTGGGGCCAACGTCCTGACTTTC.

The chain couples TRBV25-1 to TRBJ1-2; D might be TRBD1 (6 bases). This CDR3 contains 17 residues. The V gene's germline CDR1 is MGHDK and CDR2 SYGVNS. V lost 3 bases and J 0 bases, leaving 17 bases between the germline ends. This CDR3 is CASSEGGSYDPNYGYTF. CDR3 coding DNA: TGTGCCAGCAGTGAGGGGGGCTCGTACGACCCTAACTATGGCTACACCTTC.

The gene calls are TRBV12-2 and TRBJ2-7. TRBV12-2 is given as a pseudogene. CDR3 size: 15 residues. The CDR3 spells CASRLPGRRTYEQYF. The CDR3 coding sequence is TGTGCAAGTCGCCTACCAGGTCGGCGGACCTACGAGCAGTACTTC.

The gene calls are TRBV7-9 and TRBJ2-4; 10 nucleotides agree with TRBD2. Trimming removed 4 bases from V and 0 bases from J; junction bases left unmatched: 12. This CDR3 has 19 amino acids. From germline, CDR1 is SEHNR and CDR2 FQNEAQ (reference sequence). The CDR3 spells CASSSQLQREGIAKNIQYF. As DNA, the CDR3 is TGTGCCAGCAGCTCTCAATTGCAGCGGGAGGGAATAGCCAAAAACATTCAGTACTTC.

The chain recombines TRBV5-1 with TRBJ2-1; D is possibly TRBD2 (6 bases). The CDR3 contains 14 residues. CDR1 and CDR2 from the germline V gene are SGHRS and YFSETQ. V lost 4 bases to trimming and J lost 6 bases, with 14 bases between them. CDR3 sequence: CASSPLGGGNEQFF. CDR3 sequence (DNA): TGCGCCAGCAGCCCCCTCGGGGGAGGCAATGAGCAGTTCTTC.

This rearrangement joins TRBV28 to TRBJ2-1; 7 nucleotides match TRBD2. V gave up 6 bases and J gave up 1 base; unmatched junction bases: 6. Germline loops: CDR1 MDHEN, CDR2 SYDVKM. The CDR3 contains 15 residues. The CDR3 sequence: CASSPGGSSYNEQFF. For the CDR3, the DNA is TGTGCCAGCAGCCCCGGGGGGAGTTCCTACAATGAGCAGTTCTTC.

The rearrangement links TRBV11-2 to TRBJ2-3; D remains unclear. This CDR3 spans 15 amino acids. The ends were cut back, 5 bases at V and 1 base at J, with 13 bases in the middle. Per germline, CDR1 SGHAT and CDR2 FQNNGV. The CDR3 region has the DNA TGTGCCAGCAGCCTAACCCTCGAACGCACAGATACGCAGTATTTT. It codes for CASSLTLERTDTQYF.

DNA of the CDR3: TGTGCCATCGGAGATCTGGATGGCTACACCTTC. This codes for CAIGDLDGYTF. The chain couples TRBV10-3 to TRBJ1-2; D is undetermined. This CDR3 region has 11 residues. Germline lookup yields CDR1 ENHRY and CDR2 SYGVKD. V was trimmed by 8 bases and J by 6 bases, leaving 10 bases between them.

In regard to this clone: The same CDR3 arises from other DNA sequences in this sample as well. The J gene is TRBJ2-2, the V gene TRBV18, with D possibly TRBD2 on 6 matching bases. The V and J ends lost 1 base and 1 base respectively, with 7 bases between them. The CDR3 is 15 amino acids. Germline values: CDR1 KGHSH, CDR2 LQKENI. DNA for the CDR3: TGTGCCAGCTCACCACGGCGGGAGAACACCGGGGAGCTGTTTTTT. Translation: CASSPRRENTGELFF. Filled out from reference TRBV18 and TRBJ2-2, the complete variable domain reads NAGVMQNPRHLVRRRGQEARLRCSPMKGHSHVYWYRQLPEEGLKFMVYLQKENIIDESGMPKERFSAEFPKEGPSILRIQQVVRGDSAAYFCASSPRRENTGELFFGEGSRLTVL.

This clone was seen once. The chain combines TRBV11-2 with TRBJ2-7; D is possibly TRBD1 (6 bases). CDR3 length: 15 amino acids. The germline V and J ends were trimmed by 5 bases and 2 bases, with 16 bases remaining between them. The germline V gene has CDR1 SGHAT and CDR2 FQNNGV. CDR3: CASSLGATGTYEQYF. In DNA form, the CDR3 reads TGTGCCAGCAGCCTGGGGGCTACAGGAACCTACGAGCAGTACTTC.

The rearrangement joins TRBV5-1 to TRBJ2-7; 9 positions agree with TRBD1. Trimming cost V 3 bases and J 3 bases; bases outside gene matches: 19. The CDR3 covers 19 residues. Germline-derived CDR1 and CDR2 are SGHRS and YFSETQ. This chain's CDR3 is CASSSVLTGGRVGNYEQYF. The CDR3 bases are TGCGCCAGCAGCTCGGTCTTGACAGGGGGTCGGGTCGGTAACTACGAGCAGTACTTC.